This TCR beta chain emerged from a study of cytomegalovirus exposure and HLA in healthy donors. It was with 60 Vbeta and 13 Jbeta primers that the PCR ran. Only in-frame clones appear in the TCRdb table, and some are missing; sequencing was by immunoSEQ multiplex PCR. The sample yields over 65,000 clones, around four fifths seen once. CDR1 is MDHEN and CDR2 is SYDVKM in the germline V gene. The CDR3 totals 14 residues. Trimming removed 1 base from V and 5 bases from J; junction bases left unmatched: 3. Sample: PBMCs. The receptor was isolated from a man aged 40-49 years in good health and CMV-seronegative. The chain employs TRBV28 and TRBJ2-5; 8 nucleotides align to TRBD2. The DNA for the CDR3 is TGTGCCAGCAGTTTATCGGGGGGGCCGGAGACCCAGTACTTC. Translated: CASSLSGGPETQYF.